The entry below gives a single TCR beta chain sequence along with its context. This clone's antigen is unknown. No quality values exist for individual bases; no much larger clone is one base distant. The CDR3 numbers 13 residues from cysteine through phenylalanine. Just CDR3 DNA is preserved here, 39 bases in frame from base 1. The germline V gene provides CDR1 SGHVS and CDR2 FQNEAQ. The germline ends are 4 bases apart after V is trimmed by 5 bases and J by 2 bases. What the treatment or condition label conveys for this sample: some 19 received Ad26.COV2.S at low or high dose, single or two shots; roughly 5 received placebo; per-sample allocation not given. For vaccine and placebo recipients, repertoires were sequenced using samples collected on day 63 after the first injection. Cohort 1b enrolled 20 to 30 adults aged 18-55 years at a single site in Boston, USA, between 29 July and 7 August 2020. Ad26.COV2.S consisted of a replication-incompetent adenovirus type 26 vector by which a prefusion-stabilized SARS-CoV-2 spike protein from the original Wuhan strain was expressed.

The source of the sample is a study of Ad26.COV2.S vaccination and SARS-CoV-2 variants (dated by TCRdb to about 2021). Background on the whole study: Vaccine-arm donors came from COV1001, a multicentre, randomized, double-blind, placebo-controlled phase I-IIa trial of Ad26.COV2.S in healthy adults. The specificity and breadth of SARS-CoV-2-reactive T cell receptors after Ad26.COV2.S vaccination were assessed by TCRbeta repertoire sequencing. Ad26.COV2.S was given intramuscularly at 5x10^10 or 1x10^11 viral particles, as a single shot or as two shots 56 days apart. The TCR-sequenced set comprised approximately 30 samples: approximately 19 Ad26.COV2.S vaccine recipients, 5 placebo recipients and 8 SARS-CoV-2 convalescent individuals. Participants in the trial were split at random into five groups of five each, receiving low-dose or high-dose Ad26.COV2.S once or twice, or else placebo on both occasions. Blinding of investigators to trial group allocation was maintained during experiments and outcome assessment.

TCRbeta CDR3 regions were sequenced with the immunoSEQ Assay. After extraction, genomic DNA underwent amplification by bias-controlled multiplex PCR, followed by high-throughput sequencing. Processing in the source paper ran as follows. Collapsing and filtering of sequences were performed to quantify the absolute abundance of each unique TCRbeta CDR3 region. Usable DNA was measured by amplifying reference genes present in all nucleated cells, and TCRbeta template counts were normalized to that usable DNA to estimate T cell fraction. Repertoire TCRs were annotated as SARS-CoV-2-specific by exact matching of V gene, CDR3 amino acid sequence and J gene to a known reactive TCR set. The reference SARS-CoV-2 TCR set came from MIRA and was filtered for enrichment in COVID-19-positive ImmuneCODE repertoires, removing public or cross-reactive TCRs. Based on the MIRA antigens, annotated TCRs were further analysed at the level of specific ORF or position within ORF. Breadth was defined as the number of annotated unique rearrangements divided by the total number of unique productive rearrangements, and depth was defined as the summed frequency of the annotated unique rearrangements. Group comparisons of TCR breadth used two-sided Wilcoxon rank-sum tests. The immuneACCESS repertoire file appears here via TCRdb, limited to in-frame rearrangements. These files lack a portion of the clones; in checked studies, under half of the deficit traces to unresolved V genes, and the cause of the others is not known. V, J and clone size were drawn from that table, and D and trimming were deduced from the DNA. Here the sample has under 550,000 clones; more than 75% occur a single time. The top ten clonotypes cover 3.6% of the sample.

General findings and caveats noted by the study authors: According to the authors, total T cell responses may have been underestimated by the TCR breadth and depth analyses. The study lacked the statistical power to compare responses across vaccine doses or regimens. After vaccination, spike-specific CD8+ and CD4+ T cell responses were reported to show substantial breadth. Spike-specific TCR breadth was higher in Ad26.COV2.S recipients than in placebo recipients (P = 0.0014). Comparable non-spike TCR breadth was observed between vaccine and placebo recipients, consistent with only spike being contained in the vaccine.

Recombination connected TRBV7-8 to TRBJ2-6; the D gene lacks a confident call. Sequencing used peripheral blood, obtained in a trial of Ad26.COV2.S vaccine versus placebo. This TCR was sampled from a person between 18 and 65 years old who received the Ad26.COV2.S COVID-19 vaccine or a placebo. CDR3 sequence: CASSRAGANVLTF. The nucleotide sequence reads TGTGCCAGCAGCCGGGCTGGGGCCAACGTCCTGACTTTC.